What follows is one T cell receptor beta chain and its context. Trimming took 6 bases from V and 11 from J; bases not matched to a gene: 12. The V gene's germline CDR1 is MNHEY and CDR2 SVGEGT. This CDR3 region has 14 residues. This sample is part of a study of blood T cell repertoires in COVID-19. Study as a whole: Samples taken during acute and convalescent COVID-19 were collected in the United States, Italy and Spain. In each case, the material was cDNA or gDNA derived from T cells, B-cell-depleted T cells, or PBMCs.

Original analysis: For nucleated cells, counts were estimated from reference gene primer amplification. Produced via immunoSEQ multiplex PCR; TCRdb's table is partial and in-frame only. The V and J calls and clone size are taken from that table; D and trimming were inferred from the DNA. The data show tens of thousands of clones, around 85% seen once. Sample: peripheral blood. The receptor comes from a human donor in a cohort sampled during active COVID-19. The V call is TRBV6-2 or TRBV6-3, the J call TRBJ1-5; 8 bases agree with TRBD1. CDR3 coding DNA: TGTGCCAGCAGCAGGACAGGGCGTCGTGGGGCCCAGCATTTT. It specifies CASSRTGRRGAQHF.